What follows describes a single T cell receptor (beta chain). The data belong to a study of blood T cell repertoires in COVID-19. Study at large: T cells, B-cell-depleted T cells, or PBMCs supplied cDNA or gDNA.

Original processing notes: Nucleated cell counts were estimated from reference gene primer amplification. Measured with immunoSEQ multiplex PCR; TCRdb has only the in-frame clones, and not every one. That table gives V, J and clone size, and the DNA gave D and trimming. In the table there are some 150,000 clones, roughly four fifths of which are singletons. Germline-derived CDR1 and CDR2 are MRHNA and SNTAGT. The CDR3 covers 13 residues. The V gene lost 5 bases and the J gene lost 6 bases, with 14 bases spanning the gap. This TCR derives from a human donor in a cohort sampled during active COVID-19. The chain couples TRBV6-4 to TRBJ2-7; tentative D call: TRBD2 (5 bases). The sample comprised peripheral blood. The CDR3 bases are TGTGCCAGCAGTAAGGATTCTGAGGGCGAGCAGTACTTC. It is translated as CASSKDSEGEQYF.